This T cell receptor delta chain came from a study of Vδ1+ human thymocytes. Overall study findings and caveats: The authors advised highly purified populations and single-cell validation. Thymic TRG and TRD repertoires appeared highly polyclonal.

The CDR3 spans 24 residues. Looked up from germline, CDR1 is TSWWSYY and CDR2 is QGS. V trimming: 1 base; J trimming: 1 base; junction bases outside the gene matches: 27. Alphabeta T cells were depleted, then CD3+ Vdelta1+ Vdelta2- thymocytes were FACS-sorted. On this clone: Its antigen remains unknown.

Sequences come from RNA converted to cDNA by reverse transcription. Pooled V-gene forward primers with one constant-region reverse primer generated the CDR3 amplicons by multiplex PCR. TCRdb re-identified clones in the multiplex PCR reads via CATT. The profile covers around 76,000 delta-chain clones, with around 35% appearing a single time and roughly 0.26% taken by the ten largest. Sequences were obtained from Vdelta1+ gamma-delta thymocytes from the thymus. The subset is: FACS-sorted CD3+ TCRalphabeta- TCRVdelta1+ TCRVdelta2- thymocytes. V is TRDV1 and J is TRDJ1, with TRDD3 identical over 10 bases. This TCR derives from a boy in the first two years of life who had congenital heart surgery. Here the CDR3 reads CALGEPPNPHSSLVLGDLTDKLIF. The DNA for the CDR3 is TGTGCTCTTGGGGAACCCCCGAACCCCCACTCTTCACTCGTACTGGGGGATCTCACCGATAAACTCATCTTT.